Below, 10 T cell receptor beta chains from the same sample are listed, as sequenced in a study of identical twins. TCRdb re-analysed the 5' RACE reads in MiXCR, keeping a single row per CDR3 protein. The table records 450,000 to 500,000 distinct CDR3 sequences, about 13% of them present only once. These same data were also listed under a study on yellow fever vaccine responses in identical twins.

The specimen was CD4+ T cells sorted from blood. These receptors all come from a woman in her late teens or twenties in good health.

J is TRBJ2-3 and V is TRBV28; 7 bases match TRBD1. Germline lookup yields CDR1 MDHEN and CDR2 SYDVKM. The V segment lost 5 bases and the J segment 2 bases; nucleotides outside the gene matches: 7. There are 15 residues in the CDR3. CDR3 region: CASSLPGTATDTQYF. The CDR3 nucleotides read TGTGCCAGCAGTCTCCCGGGGACAGCCACAGATACGCAGTATTTT.

The rearrangement links TRBV28 to TRBJ2-1, with 11 bases fitting TRBD2. The CDR3 contains 18 residues. The germline V gene has CDR1 MDHEN and CDR2 SYDVKM. After removal of 1 base from V and 6 bases from J, the junction contained 11 bases not matched to a gene. As DNA, the CDR3 is TGTGCCAGCAGTTTATCGGGGAAACTAGCGGGAGTTCCCAATGAGCAGTTCTTC. This gives the protein CASSLSGKLAGVPNEQFF.

This clonotype was detected only a few times. The rearrangement links TRBV5-6 to TRBJ2-7; TRBD1 agrees at 10 bases. The V gene's germline CDR1 is SGHDT and CDR2 YYEEEE. The CDR3 contains 14 residues. V shed 4 bases, J shed 8 bases, and the junction held 9 bases outside the gene matches. In DNA form, the CDR3 reads TGTGCCAGCAGCCGCCGGGACAGGGGTAACCAGCAGTACTTC. Its protein product is CASSRRDRGNQQYF.

This clonotype was picked up many times. This sequence joins TRBV24-1 and TRBJ2-3, with 10 bases identical to TRBD2. With 9 bases clipped from V and 0 bases from J, the junction kept 5 bases outside the gene matches. There are 15 residues in the CDR3. Germline V gives CDR1 KGHDR, CDR2 SFDVKD. The CDR3 DNA sequence: TGTGCCACCGCTAGCGGGGGCTCTAGCACAGATACGCAGTATTTT. It encodes CATASGGSSTDTQYF.

The J gene is TRBJ1-1, the V gene TRBV12-3 or TRBV12-4, with D uncertain. The CDR3 runs to 14 residues. V lost 6 bases, J lost 5 bases, and 16 bases lay in between. This CDR3 reads CASRKPGAGTEAFF. Written as DNA, the CDR3 is TGTGCCAGCAGGAAACCGGGAGCTGGGACTGAAGCTTTCTTT.

This clonotype occurred a few times. CDR3 protein: CASSQRDRELDEQFF. The CDR3 coding sequence is TGTGCCAGCAGCCAACGGGACAGGGAATTGGATGAGCAGTTCTTC. The gene calls are TRBV3-1 and TRBJ2-1, with TRBD1 identical over 9 bases. CDR3 size: 15 residues. V lost 2 bases, J lost 8 bases, and 7 bases stayed unmatched. CDR1 is LGHDT, CDR2 YNNKEL, per germline (reference sequence).

This clonotype has more than one count but fewer than ten. V and J are TRBV7-9 and TRBJ1-2; D perhaps matches TRBD1 (6 bases). In germline, CDR1 is SEHNR, CDR2 FQNEAQ (reference sequence). The CDR3 runs to 14 residues. Trimming stripped 1 base from V and 8 bases from J, with 14 bases between. For the CDR3, the DNA is TGTGCCAGCAGCTTAGTCCGGGGGGCGGAAGGCTACACCTTC. Protein: CASSLVRGAEGYTF.

This clonotype is a singleton in its sample. The DNA for the CDR3 is TGTGCCAGCAGCGCCGGGAGGGGGGACTATGAGACCCAGTACTTC. Its protein is CASSAGRGDYETQYF. The chain combines TRBV5-8 with TRBJ2-5; 8 bases are shared with TRBD2. Germline CDR1 SGHTS, CDR2 YDEGEE. V shed 4 bases, J shed 5 bases, and the junction held 10 bases outside the gene matches. The CDR3 sequence is 15 residues long.

The chain's CDR3 is CATLKGASLLNTGELFF. The CDR3 DNA sequence: TGTGCCACCCTAAAAGGGGCTTCTCTATTGAACACCGGGGAGCTGTTTTTT. The V and J genes are TRBV11-2 and TRBJ2-2; D possibly corresponds to TRBD1 (5 bases). The V end was cut by 10 bases, the J end by 1 base, with 22 bases between. The CDR3 spans 17 residues. The V gene's germline CDR1 is SGHAT and CDR2 FQNNGV.

This clonotype showed up just a few times. Compared with germline, one end of the junction differs, possibly owing to a read error. V gene TRBV29-1 combines with J gene TRBJ2-1; D unclear. CDR1 SQVTM and CDR2 ANQGSEA come from the germline V gene. The CDR3 is 14 residues long. CDR3 DNA: TGCAGCGTAGAAGCATATTCCTCCTACAATGAGCAGTTCTTC. Protein: CSVEAYSSYNEQFF.